A single sample gave rise to the 10 T cell receptor beta chains below, sequenced in a study of patients and donors after allogeneic stem cell transplantation (TCRdb year 2020). The library was prepared using RT-PCR. The data were produced on a NextSeq 550. TCRdb ran its own pipeline on the public reads, namely fastp trimming at Q25 and MiXCR clone calling, and kept in-frame beta chains. Merged by CDR3 protein, the rows form single entries marked with the most common genes and DNA. The sample table records about 960,000 distinct CDR3 sequences; 18% of these occur just once. Clones ranked in the top ten supply 5.5% to 6.5% of the sample. The source material was blood, either unsorted or a sorted T cell fraction (not recorded which). These receptor sequences come from a human donor who was either an allogeneic HSCT recipient or a stem cell or donor lymphocyte infusion donor (not recorded which). It is not recorded whose cells these are; they may come from a transplant donor.

This chain uses TRBV6-1 with TRBJ1-2; D is perhaps TRBD1 (5 bases). The CDR3 is 14 amino acids. Per the germline V gene, CDR1 is MNHNS and CDR2 is SASEGT. V lost 6 bases, J lost 10 bases, and 21 bases lay in between. This CDR3 is CASRTVDSWQSYTF. CDR3 nucleotide sequence: TGTGCCAGCAGAACCGTAGACAGCTGGCAATCCTACACCTTC.

This chain connects TRBV6-1 to TRBJ2-5; 7 bases agree with TRBD2. CDR3 size: 17 residues. CDR1 MNHNS and CDR2 SASEGT come from the germline V gene. J was trimmed by 4 bases and V by 5 bases; bases with no gene match: 16. The CDR3 DNA reads TGTGCCAGCAGTCGGCGTTCTAGGACTAGTGGGGGAGAGACCCAGTACTTC. Its protein product is CASSRRSRTSGGETQYF.

This clonotype has a count of ten or more. The J gene is TRBJ1-2, the V gene TRBV12-3 or TRBV12-4; a weak D match, TRBD1 (6 bases). Trimming stripped 8 bases from V and 8 bases from J, with 15 bases between. There are 12 residues in the CDR3. The CDR3 spells CASAVQGSGYTF. The DNA for the CDR3 is TGTGCCAGCGCTGTCCAGGGGTCCGGCTACACCTTC.

This chain joins TRBV7-2 and TRBJ2-1; TRBD2 agrees at 8 bases. CDR3 length: 15 residues. The V segment lost 5 bases and the J segment 4 bases; nucleotides outside the gene matches: 7. CDR1 SGHTA and CDR2 FQGNSA come from the germline V gene. DNA for the CDR3: TGTGCCAGCAGCCTGATCGGGACTAGTTACAATGAGCAGTTCTTC. It codes for CASSLIGTSYNEQFF. Full variable domain (remainder filled in from reference TRBV7-2 and TRBJ2-1): GAGVSQSPSNKVTEKGKDVELRCDPISGHTALYWYRQSLGQGLEFLIYFQGNSAPDKSGLPSDRFSAERTGGSVSTLTIQRTQQEDSAVYLCASSLIGTSYNEQFFGPGTRLTVL.

This clonotype was detected only a few times. CDR3 loop: CSARDHGTRAGDGYTF. CDR3 nucleotide sequence: TGCAGTGCTAGAGATCACGGGACCCGGGCGGGGGATGGCTACACCTTC. This rearrangement joins TRBV20-1 to TRBJ1-2; TRBD1 is a possible D gene (5 bases). Per germline, CDR1 DFQATT and CDR2 SNEGSKA (reference sequence). The CDR3 length is 16 residues. V lost 0 bases and J lost 6, with 20 bases in between.

This clonotype has only a few counts. This chain connects TRBV5-1 to TRBJ1-2, with 11 nucleotides matching TRBD1. Germline-derived CDR1 and CDR2 are SGHRS and YFSETQ. CDR3 size: 17 residues. V shed 4 bases and J 4 bases; nucleotides not matched to a gene: 12. The CDR3 DNA reads TGCGCCAGCAGCGCCTGGACAGGGGGCATGCTGGGCTATGGCTACACCTTC. This encodes CASSAWTGGMLGYGYTF.

The genes are TRBV7-8 and TRBJ2-5; 9 nucleotides match TRBD1. CDR1 is SGHVS and CDR2 is FQNEAQ in the germline V gene. Losses at the gene ends were 5 bases for V and 4 bases for J; bases not matched to a gene: 11. The CDR3 runs 16 residues. The chain's CDR3 is CASSRWDRVEGETQYF. In nucleotides, the CDR3 is TGTGCCAGCAGCCGGTGGGACAGGGTGGAAGGAGAGACCCAGTACTTC.

This clonotype has more than one count but fewer than ten. V usage is TRBV9 and J usage is TRBJ2-1; 9 nucleotides align to TRBD1. V shed 0 bases, J shed 4 bases, and the junction held 8 bases outside the gene matches. The CDR3 is 17 amino acids. Germline V lookup: CDR1 SGDLS, CDR2 YYNGEE. CDR3 coding DNA: TGTGCCAGCAGCGTAGGTTTATGGGACAGGGCTTACAATGAGCAGTTCTTC. It yields the protein CASSVGLWDRAYNEQFF.

The sample holds many counts of this clonotype. The V gene is TRBV12-3 or TRBV12-4, the J gene TRBJ1-2, with TRBD1 as a possible D gene (6 bases). The CDR3 totals 14 residues. The V gene lost 6 bases and the J gene lost 4 bases, with 15 bases spanning the gap. In DNA form, the CDR3 reads TGTGCCAGCAGCTTACCCGGACAGACCTATGGCTACACCTTC. This encodes CASSLPGQTYGYTF.

The genes are TRBV10-3 and TRBJ2-7; 9 bases fit TRBD1. With 7 bases clipped from V and 5 bases from J, the junction kept 3 bases outside the gene matches. The CDR3 is 12 amino acids. Germline CDR1 ENHRY, CDR2 SYGVKD. CDR3 sequence: CAIKGQGHEQYF. As DNA, the CDR3 is TGTGCCATCAAGGGACAGGGCCACGAGCAGTACTTC.